The source of this TCR beta chain is a study of neoadjuvant anti-PD-1 for oral cavity cancer. General study results and limits: Treg/Th17 ratio rose with pretreatment blood and fell with post-treatment tumor TCRbeta clonality.

Time point here: after neoadjuvant nivolumab, at surgical resection. Patients were newly diagnosed with stage II-IVA oral cavity squamous cell carcinoma without prior systemic or radiation treatment. V lost 6 bases, J lost 5 bases, and 10 bases lay in between. Germline CDR1 MNHEY, CDR2 SVGAGI. The length of the CDR3 is 12 residues. This table comes from immunoSEQ multiplex PCR, and its TCRdb copy is limited to in-frame clones, with some not included. The table lists 9,500 to 15,000 clones, 70% to 80% of them singletons. Comment on this clone: Its antigen is undetermined.

The source of this sequence is a person between 40 and 79 years old with oral cavity squamous cell carcinoma. The sequencing used PBMCs, collected after nivolumab (anti-PD-1) treatment. V usage is TRBV6-5 and J usage is TRBJ1-1; D is unclear. CDR3 amino acids: CASRSQGTEAFF. CDR3 coding DNA: TGTGCCAGCAGATCACAAGGGACTGAAGCTTTCTTT.